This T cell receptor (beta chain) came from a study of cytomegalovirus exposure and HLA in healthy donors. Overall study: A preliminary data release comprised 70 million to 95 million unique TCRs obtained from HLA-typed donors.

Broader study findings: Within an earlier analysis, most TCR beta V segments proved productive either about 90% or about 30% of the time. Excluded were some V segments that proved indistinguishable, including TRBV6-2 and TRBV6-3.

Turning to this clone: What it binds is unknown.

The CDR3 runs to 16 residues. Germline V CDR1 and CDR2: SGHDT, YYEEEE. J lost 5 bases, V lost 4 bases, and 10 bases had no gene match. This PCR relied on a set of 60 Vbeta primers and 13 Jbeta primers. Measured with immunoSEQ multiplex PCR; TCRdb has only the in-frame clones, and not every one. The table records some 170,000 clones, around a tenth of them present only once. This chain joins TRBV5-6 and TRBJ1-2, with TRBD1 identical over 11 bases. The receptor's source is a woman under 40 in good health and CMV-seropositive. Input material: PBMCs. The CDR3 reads CASSPLHGQGAYGYTF. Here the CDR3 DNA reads TGTGCCAGCAGCCCACTCCACGGACAGGGGGCATATGGCTACACCTTC.